This is a list of T cell receptor beta chains from one sample in a study of cytomegalovirus exposure and HLA in healthy donors. TCRdb's table, derived via immunoSEQ multiplex PCR, lists solely in-frame clones and lacks some. The sample lists some 140,000 clones, less than 80% occurring once. The sequencing input was PBMCs. These receptors originate from a female donor in good health and CMV-seropositive. Both conserved end residues are part of each CDR3. The D gene is left open where the match is weak. Some rows have no size entry. The others give once, few or many, or a class for an expanded clone.

17	TRBV28	.	TRBJ2-1	.	CASSFGDTLPIYNEQFF	TGTGCCAGCAGTTTTGGGGACACCCTTCCCATCTACAATGAGCAGTTCTTC
16	TRBV18	.	TRBJ2-6	.	CASSPGQNSGANVLTF	TGTGCCAGCTCACCGGGACAAAACTCTGGGGCCAACGTCCTGACTTTC
15	TRBV6-6	.	TRBJ1-4	TRBD1	CASRSSGTGPEKLFF	TGTGCCAGCAGGTCCTCCGGGACAGGGCCCGAAAAACTGTTTTTT
14	TRBV6-1	.	TRBJ2-1	TRBD2	CASLLAGGAREQFF	TGTGCCAGCCTTCTAGCGGGAGGGGCTAGAGAGCAGTTCTTC
15	TRBV6-6	.	TRBJ1-6	TRBD1	CAILTGTGTDSPLHF	TGTGCCATCTTAACCGGGACAGGGACGGATTCACCCCTCCACTTT
11	TRBV28	.	TRBJ2-2	.	CASSLSGELFF	TGTGCCAGCAGTTTATCTGGGGAGCTGTTTTTT
15	TRBV15	.	TRBJ2-5	.	CATATGKRAQETQYF	TGTGCCACCGCGACGGGGAAAAGGGCCCAAGAGACCCAGTACTTC
12	TRBV9	once	TRBJ1-3	.	CASSRQENTIYF	TGTGCCAGCAGCCGACAGGAGAACACCATATATTTT
16	TRBV2	.	TRBJ2-2	.	CASTREFIANTGELFF	TGTGCCAGCACCAGGGAATTTATCGCGAACACCGGGGAGCTGTTTTTT
16	TRBV10-3	.	TRBJ1-1	TRBD1	CAISSPGTGLVGEAFF	TGTGCCATCAGCTCCCCCGGGACAGGGCTCGTGGGCGAAGCTTTCTTT
14	TRBV29-1	.	TRBJ2-7	TRBD1	CSVNPGQGDYEQYF	TGCAGCGTAAACCCGGGACAGGGAGACTACGAGCAGTACTTC
18	TRBV4-1	once	TRBJ2-3	TRBD2	CASSLRLAGGLGTDTQYF	TGCGCCAGCAGCCTGAGACTAGCGGGGGGGCTGGGCACAGATACGCAGTATTTT
11	TRBV7-9	.	TRBJ2-7	.	CATQTGSEQYF	TGTGCCACCCAAACAGGGTCCGAGCAGTACTTC
15	TRBV2	.	TRBJ2-5	.	CASIRSAGNQETQYF	TGTGCCAGCATCAGGTCGGCAGGGAACCAAGAGACCCAGTACTTC
17	TRBV5-1	.	TRBJ2-2	TRBD2	CASSPPPGGNVGGELFF	TGCGCCAGCAGCCCCCCCCCGGGGGGGAATGTCGGCGGGGAGCTGTTTTTT
12	TRBV5-1	.	TRBJ2-7	TRBD2	CASRRGEDEQYF	TGCGCCAGCAGGCGGGGGGAGGACGAGCAGTACTTC
16	TRBV7-2	.	TRBJ2-3	TRBD2	CASSRISGRMADTQYF	TGTGCCAGCAGCCGGATCAGCGGGAGAATGGCAGATACGCAGTATTTT
15	TRBV6-4	once	TRBJ2-3	TRBD2	CASSDSAGATDTQYF	TGTGCCAGCAGTGACTCAGCGGGAGCAACAGATACGCAGTATTTT
12	TRBV6-5	.	TRBJ1-1	.	CASNKPGHEAFF	TGTGCCAGCAACAAACCGGGACATGAAGCTTTCTTT
21	TRBV5-1	.	TRBJ1-6	.	CASSLYGSPSTGSSYNSPLHF	TGCGCCAGCAGCTTGTATGGATCCCCGTCCACAGGGAGCTCCTATAATTCACCCCTCCACTTT